The 10 T cell receptor beta chains in this list originate from one sample, sequenced in a study of blood T cell repertoires in COVID-19. The repertoire was sequenced with immunoSEQ multiplex PCR; TCRdb's copy has only in-frame clones and lacks some. The sample consists of some 130,000 clones, approximately 88% of them appearing once. Specimen: peripheral blood. Every receptor here comes from a woman of 80 years or more with acute or convalescent COVID-19.

The rearrangement joins TRBV19 to TRBJ1-5; TRBD1 aligns across 10 bases. Trimming took 4 bases from V and 1 from J; bases not matched to a gene: 4. The V gene's germline CDR1 is LNHDA and CDR2 SQIVND (reference sequence). This CDR3 is built from 16 residues. CDR3 in amino acids: CASSRLDRGSNQPQHF. The DNA of the CDR3 is TGTGCCAGTAGTAGGCTGGACAGGGGGAGCAATCAGCCCCAGCATTTT.

This chain joins TRBV5-1 and TRBJ1-2, with D uncertain. Germline V gives CDR1 SGHRS, CDR2 YFSETQ. CDR3 size: 15 residues. V was clipped by 7 bases and J by 6 bases, with 22 bases between them. The CDR3 DNA reads TGCGCCAGCTGCCGGGAGGAAGGGATTTATGATGGCTACACCTTC. Translation gives CASCREEGIYDGYTF.

V and J are TRBV7-9 and TRBJ2-2; the match to TRBD1 covers 9 bases. V shed 7 bases and J 1 base; nucleotides not matched to a gene: 7. This CDR3 is built from 16 residues. Germline lookup yields CDR1 SEHNR and CDR2 FQNEAQ (reference sequence). CDR3 sequence (DNA): TGTGCCAGCAACATTTTGGGACAGGGGAACACCGGGGAGCTGTTTTTT. It yields the protein CASNILGQGNTGELFF.

This clone was detected a few times. Here the CDR3 reads CASSPGVSYEQYF. As DNA, the CDR3 is TGTGCCAGCAGTCCAGGGGTTTCCTACGAGCAGTACTTC. The chain carries TRBV7-9 and TRBJ2-7; perhaps TRBD1 as D (6 bases). V lost 6 bases and J 1 base, leaving 10 bases between the germline ends. The CDR3 has 13 amino acids. Germline CDR1 and CDR2: SEHNR and FQNEAQ (reference sequence).

The rearrangement joins TRBV6-2 or TRBV6-3 to TRBJ1-2; TRBD1 might be the D (5 bases). Trimming removed 2 bases at V and 1 base at J, with 11 bases between. The CDR3 extends over 15 amino acids. Germline CDR1 reads MNHEY; CDR2 reads SVGEGT. In nucleotides, the CDR3 is TGTGCCAGCAGTTACGAGCGACAGCTTAACTATGGCTACACCTTC. As protein: CASSYERQLNYGYTF.

This sequence joins TRBV11-3 and TRBJ2-1; 8 bases match TRBD2. The V gene's germline CDR1 is SGHNT and CDR2 YENEEA. CDR3 length: 17 residues. Unmatched junction bases numbered 12, after V lost 5 bases and J lost 3 bases. The CDR3 protein is CASSREGRGALYNEQFF. CDR3 coding DNA: TGTGCCAGCAGCCGGGAGGGCCGCGGGGCCCTCTACAATGAGCAGTTCTTC.

The CDR3 protein is CASRTGDQPQHF. The CDR3 DNA sequence: TGTGCCAGCAGAACGGGGGATCAGCCCCAGCATTTT. V gene TRBV6-6 combines with J gene TRBJ1-5, with D possibly matching TRBD1 (5 bases). Germline CDR1 reads MNHNY; CDR2 reads SVGAGI (reference sequence). The CDR3 is 12 amino acids. V lost 6 bases, J lost 5 bases, and 8 bases lay in between.

This clone came up once. The chain carries TRBV5-1 and TRBJ2-7, with 12 bases that match TRBD1. CDR1 and CDR2 (germline): SGHRS, YFSETQ. Trimming removed 3 bases from V and 5 bases from J; junction bases left unmatched: 6. There are 15 residues in the CDR3. Written as DNA, the CDR3 is TGCGCCAGCAGCTGGAGCGGGACAGGGGGCGACGAGCAGTACTTC. This sequence encodes CASSWSGTGGDEQYF.

This clone was recorded only once. V gene TRBV9 combines with J gene TRBJ2-5, with 12 bases aligning to TRBD2. CDR3 length: 16 residues. The V gene's germline CDR1 is SGDLS and CDR2 YYNGEE. V lost 0 bases, J lost 1 base, and 1 base stayed unmatched. For the CDR3, the DNA is TGTGCCAGCAGCGTAGGGACTAGCGGGGCCCAAGAGACCCAGTACTTC. This translates into CASSVGTSGAQETQYF.

The chain recombines TRBV5-4 with TRBJ2-1, with D hard to call. The germline V gene encodes CDR1 SGHNT and CDR2 YYREEE (reference sequence). The CDR3 is made up of 12 amino acids. The V end lost 4 bases, the J end lost 1 base, and 3 bases lay between the germline ends. CDR3 in amino acids: CASSQSYNEQFF. The CDR3 DNA follows: TGTGCCAGCAGCCAATCCTACAATGAGCAGTTCTTC.